Listed below are T cell receptor beta chains from one sample, sequenced in a study of blood T cell repertoires in COVID-19. Sequencing used immunoSEQ multiplex PCR; TCRdb keeps in-frame clones, though not all of them. The sample carries about 190,000 clones, about three quarters recorded once. Specimen: peripheral blood. The receptors were sampled from a woman older than 75 with active or convalescent COVID-19. Each CDR3 is given with its conserved first and last residue. Fields, in order: V gene, J gene, CDR3 protein.

v_gene: TRBV4-3; j_gene: TRBJ2-4; CDR3aa: CASSQDTMSIQYF
v_gene: TRBV28; j_gene: TRBJ2-2; CDR3aa: CASSRGNTGELFF
v_gene: TRBV7-2; j_gene: TRBJ2-3; CDR3aa: CASSLRGETDTQYF
v_gene: TRBV6-5; j_gene: TRBJ1-2; CDR3aa: CASSHPDRESDGYTF
v_gene: TRBV3-1/TRBV3-2; j_gene: TRBJ1-2; CDR3aa: CASSHTDRGSGYTF
v_gene: TRBV5-8; j_gene: TRBJ2-3; CDR3aa: CASSPPGDTQYF
v_gene: TRBV3-1/TRBV3-2; j_gene: TRBJ1-6; CDR3aa: CASSPSGVRSSPLHF
v_gene: TRBV28; j_gene: TRBJ1-3; CDR3aa: CASSLSQVSGNTIYF
v_gene: TRBV3-1/TRBV3-2; j_gene: TRBJ2-3; CDR3aa: CASSIRLTDTQYF
v_gene: TRBV24-1; j_gene: TRBJ2-3; CDR3aa: CATSDSSGDTQYF
v_gene: TRBV5-4; j_gene: TRBJ2-7; CDR3aa: CASSLASGRLEEGWQYF
v_gene: TRBV30; j_gene: TRBJ1-2; CDR3aa: CAWRTGQGESYGYTF
v_gene: TRBV3-1/TRBV3-2; j_gene: TRBJ1-1; CDR3aa: CASSQRDRGSQNTEAFF
v_gene: TRBV3-1/TRBV3-2; j_gene: TRBJ1-5; CDR3aa: CASSGGQGPYQPQHF
v_gene: TRBV27; j_gene: TRBJ1-6; CDR3aa: CASSPRGGYNSPLHF
v_gene: TRBV3-1/TRBV3-2; j_gene: TRBJ2-7; CDR3aa: CASRRGGQYEQYF